This T cell receptor beta chain was obtained from a study of blood T cells in healthy people across ages (dated by TCRdb to about 2015). Study-level background: In model experiments, template switching captured about one uniquely barcoded TCR beta cDNA molecule for every two T cells. The study measured age-related changes in TCR beta repertoire diversity using deep sequencing normalized with unique cDNA molecular identifiers. Four age groups were formed from the donors: young (average 16 years), middle-aged (approximately 42), aged (around 62) and long-lived (more than 75). Donors of different ages were randomly distributed across sequencing lanes to avoid experimental bias. The study analyzed two additional independent replicas of 1 million unique cDNA reads from the same blood draw for two donors, one aged 18 to 30 and one aged 80 or older.

Library creation used 5' RACE. Sequenced on an Illumina HiSeq 2500. A second roughly 6 to 12 cycle PCR used a sample-barcoded 5' primer and a J-beta primer mix. A template-switch 5' adaptor carrying 12 random nucleotides introduced a unique molecular identifier onto each TCR beta cDNA molecule. Each sample yielded at least 3 million CDR3-containing paired-end reads. First-strand cDNA was synthesized from all RNA with the Mint cDNA synthesis kit, primed by a TRBC-specific oligonucleotide. After uracil-DNA glycosylase treatment, a first 18-cycle PCR used universal primers M1SS and BC2_uni_R on all cDNA. As for the original processing: For normalization, 1 million high-quality reads were randomly selected from each sample, with every read carrying a distinct molecular identifier. Instead of being binned into consensus sequences, reads with shared molecular identifiers were discarded. MiTCR, set to a Q25 quality threshold and the strictest error-elimination algorithm, was used for CDR3 identification, clonotype clustering and error correction. A nonparametric unseen species model with Euler transformation was used to estimate a lower bound on total TCR beta diversity. The public reads were quality trimmed at Q25 with fastp and then assembled into clones with MiXCR by TCRdb, keeping productive beta chains. Rows are combined by CDR3 protein, so each entry shows the most common genes and DNA. The V and J calls reflect TCRdb's pipeline rather than the authors' work. The sample profile shows about 670,000 distinct CDR3 sequences; roughly two fifths of them were found once. The ten largest clones capture 30% of the sample.

The approximately 39 donors, aged about 6 to 100 years, were systemically healthy Caucasian individuals from Russia. About 10 milliliters of peripheral blood were drawn from each donor into EDTA-treated Vacutainer tubes. PBMCs were isolated by Ficoll-Paque density-gradient centrifugation, with at least 6 million obtained per sample. Total RNA, at least 6 micrograms per sample, was extracted from PBMCs with Trizol reagent. For every donor, an aliquot of PBMCs went through flow cytometry to measure the percentages of naive CD45RAhigh/CD27high T cells. Overall study outcomes, separate from this receptor: There was a strong correlation between observed TCR beta diversity and the percentage of naive T cells measured by flow cytometry. Compared with the aged group, more naive CD4+ T cells, fewer expanded clones and increased TCR diversity were shown by the long-lived group, suggesting age selection. Estimates of total diversity based on one million sequenced T cells were regarded as lower bounds and as underestimates. Donor CMV infection status was unknown, potentially confounding age-related changes in expanded clonotypes. Conclusive comparison of naive and antigen-experienced compartments was prevented by the profiling of bulk unsorted PBMCs. Observed TCR beta diversity per million T cells fell roughly linearly with age, and a significant reduction was already apparent by age roughly 41.

With respect to this clonotype: Its antigen is still unknown. No much larger clone exists at a distance of one base, and base qualities are not known.

The junction shows trimming of 3 bases on V and 5 bases on J, plus 7 bases between the germline ends. The CDR3 measures 13 amino acids from cysteine to phenylalanine. This entry keeps only the CDR3 DNA: 39 bases, framed from base 1. Sequences SEHNR (CDR1) and FQNEAQ (CDR2) are obtained from the germline V gene (reference sequence). The chain is made from TRBV7-9 and TRBJ2-2, with the D gene call left open. What was sequenced was blood. The TCR originated in a man older than 75 in good health. In nucleotides, the sequence is TGTGCCAGCAGCTTCCGGTTGACCGGGGAGCTGTTTTTT. Translation gives CASSFRLTGELFF.